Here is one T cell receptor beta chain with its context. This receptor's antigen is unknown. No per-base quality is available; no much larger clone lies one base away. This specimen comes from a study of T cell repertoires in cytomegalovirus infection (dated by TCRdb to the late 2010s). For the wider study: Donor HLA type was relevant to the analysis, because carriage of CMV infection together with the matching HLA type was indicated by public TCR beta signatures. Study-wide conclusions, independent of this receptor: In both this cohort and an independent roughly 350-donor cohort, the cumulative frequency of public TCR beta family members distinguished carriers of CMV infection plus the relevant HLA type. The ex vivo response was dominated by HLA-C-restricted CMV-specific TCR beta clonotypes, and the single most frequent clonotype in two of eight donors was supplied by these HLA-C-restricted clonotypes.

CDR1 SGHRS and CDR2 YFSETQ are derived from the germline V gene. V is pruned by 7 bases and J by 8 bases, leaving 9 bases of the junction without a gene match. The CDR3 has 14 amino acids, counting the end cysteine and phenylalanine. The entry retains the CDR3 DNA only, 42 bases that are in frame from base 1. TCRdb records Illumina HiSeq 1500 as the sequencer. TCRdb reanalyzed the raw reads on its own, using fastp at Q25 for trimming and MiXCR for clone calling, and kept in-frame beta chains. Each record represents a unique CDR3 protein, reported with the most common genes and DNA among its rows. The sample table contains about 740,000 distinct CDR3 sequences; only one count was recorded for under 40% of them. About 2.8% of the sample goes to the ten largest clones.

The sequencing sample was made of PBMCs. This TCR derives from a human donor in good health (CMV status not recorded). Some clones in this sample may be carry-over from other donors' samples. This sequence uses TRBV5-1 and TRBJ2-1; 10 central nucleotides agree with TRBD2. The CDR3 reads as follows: CASDASGSLHEQFF. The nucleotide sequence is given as TGCGCCAGCGACGCTAGCGGGAGCCTCCATGAGCAGTTCTTC.